This T cell receptor (beta chain) was identified during a study of cytotoxic CD8 clonotypes in ibrutinib-treated CLL. The wider study: Sequenced samples delivered averages of 255,043 productive templates and about 90,000 productive rearrangements.

The CDR3 is 13 amino acids. The V segment lost 3 bases and the J segment 9 bases; nucleotides outside the gene matches: 5. Germline V lookup: CDR1 LNHNV, CDR2 YYDKDF (reference sequence). Study-level findings and limits: While tracking circulating CD8+ T-cell counts, baseline clonality exceeded that of age-matched healthy donors. Patients with sustained remission and those progressing were sampled at differing times.

Only in-frame clones appear in the TCRdb table, and some are missing; sequencing was by immunoSEQ multiplex PCR. In the table there are about 84,000 clones, about 82% of which are singletons. For this clone: Its antigen is unidentified.

This material consisted of PBMCs, taken before ibrutinib treatment. The origin of this receptor is a human donor with chronic lymphocytic leukemia. V gene TRBV15 combines with J gene TRBJ2-1; 7 bases fit TRBD1. CDR3 in DNA: TGTGCCACCAGCAGGCACAGGGGTGGTGAGCAGTTCTTC. It encodes CATSRHRGGEQFF.